The 10 T cell receptor beta chains in this list originate from one sample, sequenced in a study of blood T cells in healthy people across ages. Sample-barcoded 5' priming and a J-beta primer mix drove a second PCR of about 7 to 11 cycles. From the 5' RACE reads, TCRdb called clonotypes with MiXCR, one entry per CDR3 protein. The repertoire consists of some 1.4 million distinct CDR3 sequences, with 35% to 45% occurring once and the leading ten covering 7.9%. Sequencing was done on a sample of blood. Receptors were obtained from a woman aged 18 to 35 in good health.

This clonotype has a handful of counts. The genes are TRBV25-1 and TRBJ2-7; tentative D call: TRBD2 (6 bases). Germline CDR1 is MGHDK and CDR2 is SYGVNS. The CDR3 has 15 amino acids. The V end was cut by 3 bases, the J end by 0 bases, with 12 bases between. The CDR3 DNA reads TGTGCCAGCAGTGACGGACGGGAGAGCTCCTACGAGCAGTACTTC. Translating it yields CASSDGRESSYEQYF.

The V and J genes are TRBV7-2 and TRBJ2-3, with 8 nucleotides matching TRBD2. Germline lookup yields CDR1 SGHTA and CDR2 FQGNSA. The CDR3 length is 20 residues. Unmatched junction bases numbered 18, after V lost 4 bases and J lost 0 bases. In DNA form, the CDR3 reads TGTGCCAGCAGCTCCCCCCCAGGGCGCGCGCGGGGGGTTAGCACAGATACGCAGTATTTT. As protein: CASSSPPGRARGVSTDTQYF.

The rearrangement links TRBV29-1 to TRBJ2-5, with D tentatively TRBD1 or TRBD2 (6 bases each). CDR1 is SQVTM and CDR2 is ANQGSEA in the germline V gene. The CDR3 consists of 16 residues. V lost 4 bases, J lost 5 bases, and 23 bases lay in between. The CDR3 nucleotides are TGCAGCGTTGTCCCCGGGGGACAAGCTGCTAGGGAGACCCAGTACTTC. Translating gives CSVVPGGQAARETQYF. The full variable domain, with the rest looked up from reference TRBV29-1 and TRBJ2-5, is SAVISQKPSRDICQRGTSLTIQCQVDSQVTMMFWYRQQPGQSLTLIATANQGSEATYESGFVIDKFPISRPNLTFSTLTVSNMSPEDSSIYLCSVVPGGQAARETQYFGPGTRLLVL.

The chain joins TRBV14 to TRBJ2-5; 7 bases fit TRBD2. Germline CDR1 SGHDN, CDR2 FVKESK. Trimming removed 2 bases from V and 5 bases from J; junction bases left unmatched: 5. This CDR3 is built from 14 residues. This chain's CDR3 is CASSQRGVHETQYF. The CDR3 nucleotides are TGTGCCAGCAGCCAACGGGGGGTACACGAGACCCAGTACTTC.

A word on this clonotype: Because the CDR3's place on the DNA is in doubt, the DNA is left out and the CDR3 is given as listed by TCRdb. The V call is TRBV11-2, the J call TRBJ2-3; the D call in the table, TRBD1, was not verified against the DNA. The CDR3 comprises 15 residues, both ends counted. CDR1 SGHAT and CDR2 FQNNGV come from the germline V gene. The CDR3: CASGQRGGGQIRSIF.

The chain links TRBV5-6 to TRBJ1-5, with D tentatively TRBD1 (6 bases). Germline CDR1 is SGHDT and CDR2 is YYEEEE. V lost 4 bases to trimming and J lost 0 bases, with 26 bases between them. CDR3 length equals 20 residues. For the CDR3, the DNA is TGTGCCAGCAGCCCCCAAAAGCGACAGGACCTTGGGTATAGCAATCAGCCCCAGCATTTT. Its translation is CASSPQKRQDLGYSNQPQHF.

The chain links TRBV14 to TRBJ2-5; D is ambiguous. With 2 bases removed from V and 11 bases from J, the gap between germline ends came to 6 bases. Germline CDR1 reads SGHDN; CDR2 reads FVKESK. The CDR3 loop spans 10 amino acids. CDR3 nucleotide sequence: TGTGCCAGCAGCCAATTGGTGCAGTACTTC. This translates into CASSQLVQYF.

The chain couples TRBV27 to TRBJ1-1; 8 positions agree with TRBD1. The germline CDR1 and CDR2 sequences are MNHEY and SMNVEV (reference sequence). J was trimmed by 2 bases and V by 3 bases; bases with no gene match: 5. CDR3 length: 15 residues. The CDR3 sequence: CASSFFTGGNTEAFF. The CDR3 bases are TGTGCCAGCAGTTTCTTTACAGGGGGAAACACTGAAGCTTTCTTT.

This sequence joins TRBV2 and TRBJ2-7; D might be TRBD2 (6 bases). With 4 bases removed from V and 7 bases from J, the gap between germline ends came to 14 bases. The CDR3 loop spans 13 amino acids. CDR1 SNHLY and CDR2 FYNNEI come from the germline V gene. CDR3 nucleotide sequence: TGTGCCAGCAGTGGGGCGGGGAGCTGGGAGCAGTACTTC. It is translated as CASSGAGSWEQYF.

V and J are TRBV27 and TRBJ2-7, with D unresolved. Trimming removed 9 bases from V and 3 bases from J, with 21 bases in between. CDR1 MNHEY and CDR2 SMNVEV come from the germline V gene (reference sequence). This CDR3 region has 15 residues. CDR3 DNA: TGTGCCAGTCAAACCCTAAACGATCCGGGCTACGAGCAGTACTTC. Protein product: CASQTLNDPGYEQYF.